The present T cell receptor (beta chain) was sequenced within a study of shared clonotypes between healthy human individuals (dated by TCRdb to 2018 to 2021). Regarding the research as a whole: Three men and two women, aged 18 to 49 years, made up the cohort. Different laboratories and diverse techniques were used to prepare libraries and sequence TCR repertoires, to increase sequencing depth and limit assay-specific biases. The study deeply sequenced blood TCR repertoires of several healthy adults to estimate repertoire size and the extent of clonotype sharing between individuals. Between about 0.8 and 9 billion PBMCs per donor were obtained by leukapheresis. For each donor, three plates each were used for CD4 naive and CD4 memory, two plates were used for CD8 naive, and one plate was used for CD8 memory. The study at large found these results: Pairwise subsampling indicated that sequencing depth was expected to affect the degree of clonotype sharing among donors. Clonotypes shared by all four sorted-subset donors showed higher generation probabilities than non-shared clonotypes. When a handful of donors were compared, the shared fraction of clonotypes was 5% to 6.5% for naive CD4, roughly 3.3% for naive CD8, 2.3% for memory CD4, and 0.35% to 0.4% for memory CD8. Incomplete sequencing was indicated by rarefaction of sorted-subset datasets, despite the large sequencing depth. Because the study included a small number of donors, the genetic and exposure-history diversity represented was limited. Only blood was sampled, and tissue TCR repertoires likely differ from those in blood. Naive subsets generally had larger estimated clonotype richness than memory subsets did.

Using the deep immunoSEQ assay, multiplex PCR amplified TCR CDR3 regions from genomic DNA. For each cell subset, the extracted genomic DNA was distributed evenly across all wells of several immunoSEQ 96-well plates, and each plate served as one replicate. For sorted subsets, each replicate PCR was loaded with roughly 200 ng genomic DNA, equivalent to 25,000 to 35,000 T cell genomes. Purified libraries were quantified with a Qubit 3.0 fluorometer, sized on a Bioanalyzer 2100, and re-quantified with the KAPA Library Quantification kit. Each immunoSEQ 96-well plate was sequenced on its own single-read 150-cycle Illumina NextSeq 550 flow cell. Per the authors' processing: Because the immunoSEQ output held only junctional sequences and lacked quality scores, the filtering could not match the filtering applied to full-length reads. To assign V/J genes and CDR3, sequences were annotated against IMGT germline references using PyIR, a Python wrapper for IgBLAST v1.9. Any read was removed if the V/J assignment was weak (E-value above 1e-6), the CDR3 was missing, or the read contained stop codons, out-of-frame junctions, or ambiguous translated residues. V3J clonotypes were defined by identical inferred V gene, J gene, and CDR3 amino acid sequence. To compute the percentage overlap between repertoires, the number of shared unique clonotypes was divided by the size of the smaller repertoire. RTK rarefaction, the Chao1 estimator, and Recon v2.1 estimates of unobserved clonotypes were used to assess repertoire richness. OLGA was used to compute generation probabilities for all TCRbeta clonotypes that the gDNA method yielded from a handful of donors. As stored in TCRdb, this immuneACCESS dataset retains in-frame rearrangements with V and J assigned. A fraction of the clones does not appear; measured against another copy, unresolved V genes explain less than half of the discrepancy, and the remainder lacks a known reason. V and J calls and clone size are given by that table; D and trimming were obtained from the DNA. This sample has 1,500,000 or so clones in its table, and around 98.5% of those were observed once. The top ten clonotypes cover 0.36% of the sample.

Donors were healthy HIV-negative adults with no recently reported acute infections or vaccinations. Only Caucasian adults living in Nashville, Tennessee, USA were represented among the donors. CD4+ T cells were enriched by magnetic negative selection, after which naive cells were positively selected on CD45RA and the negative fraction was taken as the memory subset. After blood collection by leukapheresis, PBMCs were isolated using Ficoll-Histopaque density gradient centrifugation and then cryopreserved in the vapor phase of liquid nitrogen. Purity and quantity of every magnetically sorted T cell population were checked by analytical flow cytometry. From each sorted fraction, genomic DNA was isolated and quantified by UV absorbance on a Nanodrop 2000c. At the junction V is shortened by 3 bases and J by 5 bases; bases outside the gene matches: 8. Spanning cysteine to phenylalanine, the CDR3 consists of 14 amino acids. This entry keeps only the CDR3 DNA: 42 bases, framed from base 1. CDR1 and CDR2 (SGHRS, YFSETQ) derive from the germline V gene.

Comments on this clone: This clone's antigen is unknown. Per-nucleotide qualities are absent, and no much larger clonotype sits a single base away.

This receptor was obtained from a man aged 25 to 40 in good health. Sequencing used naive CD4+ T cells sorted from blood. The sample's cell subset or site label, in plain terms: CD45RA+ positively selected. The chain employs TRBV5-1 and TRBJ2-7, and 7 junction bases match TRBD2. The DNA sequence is TGCGCCAGCAGCTGGGGCGGGAGCAAGAACGAGCAGTACTTC. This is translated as CASSWGGSKNEQYF.